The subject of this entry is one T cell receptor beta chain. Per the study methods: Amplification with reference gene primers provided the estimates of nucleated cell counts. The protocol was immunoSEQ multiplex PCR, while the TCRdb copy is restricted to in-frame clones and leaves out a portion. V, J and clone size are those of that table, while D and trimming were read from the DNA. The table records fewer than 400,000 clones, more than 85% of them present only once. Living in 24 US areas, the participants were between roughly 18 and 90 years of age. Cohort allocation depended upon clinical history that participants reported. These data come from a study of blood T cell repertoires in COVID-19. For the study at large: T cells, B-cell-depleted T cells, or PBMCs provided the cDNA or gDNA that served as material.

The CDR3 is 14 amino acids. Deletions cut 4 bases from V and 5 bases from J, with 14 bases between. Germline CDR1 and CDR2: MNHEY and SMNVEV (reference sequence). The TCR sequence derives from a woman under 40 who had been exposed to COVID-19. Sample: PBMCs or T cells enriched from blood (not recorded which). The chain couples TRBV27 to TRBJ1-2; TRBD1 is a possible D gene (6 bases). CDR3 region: CASSSQGRSYGYTF. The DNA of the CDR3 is TGTGCCAGCAGTTCCCAGGGGCGTAGTTATGGCTACACCTTC.